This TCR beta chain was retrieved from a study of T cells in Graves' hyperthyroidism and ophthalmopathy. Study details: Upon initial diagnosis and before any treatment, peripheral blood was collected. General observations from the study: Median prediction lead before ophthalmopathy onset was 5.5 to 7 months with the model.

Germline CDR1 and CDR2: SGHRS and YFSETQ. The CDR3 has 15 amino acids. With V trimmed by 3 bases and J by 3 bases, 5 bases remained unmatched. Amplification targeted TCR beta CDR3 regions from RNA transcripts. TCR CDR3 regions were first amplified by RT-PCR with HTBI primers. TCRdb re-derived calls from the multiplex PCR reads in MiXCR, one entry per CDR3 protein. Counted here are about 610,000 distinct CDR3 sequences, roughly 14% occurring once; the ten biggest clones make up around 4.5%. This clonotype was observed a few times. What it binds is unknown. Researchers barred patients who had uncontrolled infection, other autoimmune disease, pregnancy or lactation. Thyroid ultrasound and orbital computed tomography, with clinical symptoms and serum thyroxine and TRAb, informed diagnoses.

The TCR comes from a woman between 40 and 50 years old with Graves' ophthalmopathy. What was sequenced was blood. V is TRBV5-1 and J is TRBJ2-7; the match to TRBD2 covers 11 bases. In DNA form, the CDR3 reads TGCGCCAGCAGCTGGGGGGGGACTAGCGGCTACGAGCAGTACTTC. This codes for CASSWGGTSGYEQYF.